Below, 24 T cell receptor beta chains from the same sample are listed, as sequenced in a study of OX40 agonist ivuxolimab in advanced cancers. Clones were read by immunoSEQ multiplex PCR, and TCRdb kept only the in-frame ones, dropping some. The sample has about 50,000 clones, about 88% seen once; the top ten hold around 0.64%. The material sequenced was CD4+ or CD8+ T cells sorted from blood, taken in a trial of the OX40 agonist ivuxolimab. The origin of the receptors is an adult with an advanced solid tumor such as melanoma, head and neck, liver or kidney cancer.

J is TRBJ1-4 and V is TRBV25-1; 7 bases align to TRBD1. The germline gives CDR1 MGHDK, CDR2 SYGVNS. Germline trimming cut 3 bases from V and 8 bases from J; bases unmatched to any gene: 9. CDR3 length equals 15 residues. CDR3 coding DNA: TGTGCCAGCAGTGACCTCCGGGACAGTAGAGAAAAACTGTTTTTT. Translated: CASSDLRDSREKLFF.

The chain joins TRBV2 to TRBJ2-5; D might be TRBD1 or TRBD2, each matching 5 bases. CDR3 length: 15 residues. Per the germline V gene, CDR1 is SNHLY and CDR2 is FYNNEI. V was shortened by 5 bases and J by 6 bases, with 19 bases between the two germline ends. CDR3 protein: CASSSPGPTVKTQYF. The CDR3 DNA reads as TGTGCCAGCAGTTCCCCGGGACCGACGGTAAAGACCCAGTACTTC.

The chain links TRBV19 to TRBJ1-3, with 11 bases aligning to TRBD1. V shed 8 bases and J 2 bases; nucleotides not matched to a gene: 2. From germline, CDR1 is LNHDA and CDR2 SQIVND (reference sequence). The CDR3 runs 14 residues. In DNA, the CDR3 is TGTGCCAGTGGACAGGGGGCCGCTGGAAACACCATATATTTT. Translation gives CASGQGAAGNTIYF.

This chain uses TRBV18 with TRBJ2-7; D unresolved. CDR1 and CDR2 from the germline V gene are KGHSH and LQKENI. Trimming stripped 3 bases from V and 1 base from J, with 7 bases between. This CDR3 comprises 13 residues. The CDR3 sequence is CASSPDKSYEQYF. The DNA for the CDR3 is TGTGCCAGCTCACCCGACAAGTCCTACGAGCAGTACTTC.

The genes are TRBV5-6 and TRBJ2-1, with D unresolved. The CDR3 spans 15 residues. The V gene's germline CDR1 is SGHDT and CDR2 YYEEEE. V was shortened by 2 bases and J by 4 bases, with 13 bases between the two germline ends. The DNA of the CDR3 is TGTGCCAGCAGCTTAGGAAATAGCAGATACAATGAGCAGTTCTTC. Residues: CASSLGNSRYNEQFF.

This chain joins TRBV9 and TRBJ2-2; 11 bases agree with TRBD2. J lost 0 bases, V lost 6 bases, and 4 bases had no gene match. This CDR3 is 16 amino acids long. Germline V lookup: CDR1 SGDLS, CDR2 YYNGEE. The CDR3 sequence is CASTLAGDANTGELFF. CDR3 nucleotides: TGTGCCAGCACACTAGCGGGAGACGCGAACACCGGGGAGCTGTTTTTT.

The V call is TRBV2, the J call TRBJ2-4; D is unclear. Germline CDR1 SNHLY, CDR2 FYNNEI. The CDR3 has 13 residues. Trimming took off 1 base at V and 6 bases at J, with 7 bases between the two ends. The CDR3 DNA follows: TGTGCCAGCAGTGAAGGCCAGGCAAACATTCAGTACTTC. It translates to CASSEGQANIQYF.

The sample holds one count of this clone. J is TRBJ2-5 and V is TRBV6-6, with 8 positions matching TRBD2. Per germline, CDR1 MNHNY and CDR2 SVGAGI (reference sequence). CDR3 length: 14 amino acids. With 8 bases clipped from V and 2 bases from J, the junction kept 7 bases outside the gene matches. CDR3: CASVRGGGQETQYF. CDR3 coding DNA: TGTGCCAGCGTCCGGGGCGGGGGGCAAGAGACCCAGTACTTC.

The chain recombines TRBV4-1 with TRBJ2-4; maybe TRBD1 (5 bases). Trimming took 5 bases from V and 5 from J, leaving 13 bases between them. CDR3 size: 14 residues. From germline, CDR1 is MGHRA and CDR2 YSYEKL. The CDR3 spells CASSTTATENIQYF. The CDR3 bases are TGCGCCAGCAGCACGACGGCGACAGAAAACATTCAGTACTTC.

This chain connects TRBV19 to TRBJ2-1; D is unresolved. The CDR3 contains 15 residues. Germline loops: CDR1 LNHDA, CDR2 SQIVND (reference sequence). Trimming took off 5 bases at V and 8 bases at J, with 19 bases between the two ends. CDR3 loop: CASSRGRTSSDEQFF. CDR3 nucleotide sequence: TGTGCCAGTAGTCGAGGCAGGACCTCCTCAGATGAGCAGTTCTTC.

CDR3 DNA: TGTGCCAGCAGCTTGGGAGTTTGGGACTACGAGCAGTACTTC. Translated, it gives CASSLGVWDYEQYF. V gene TRBV5-8 combines with J gene TRBJ2-7, with D unresolved. V was pared by 0 bases and J by 3 bases, with 10 bases between. The germline gives CDR1 SGHTS, CDR2 YDEGEE. The CDR3 is made up of 14 amino acids.

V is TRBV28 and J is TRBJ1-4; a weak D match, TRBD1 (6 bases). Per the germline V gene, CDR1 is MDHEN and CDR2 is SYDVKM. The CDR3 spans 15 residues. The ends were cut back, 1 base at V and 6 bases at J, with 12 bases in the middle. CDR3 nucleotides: TGTGCCAGCAGTTTATACAGGGTGGAGGATGAAAAACTGTTTTTT. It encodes CASSLYRVEDEKLFF.

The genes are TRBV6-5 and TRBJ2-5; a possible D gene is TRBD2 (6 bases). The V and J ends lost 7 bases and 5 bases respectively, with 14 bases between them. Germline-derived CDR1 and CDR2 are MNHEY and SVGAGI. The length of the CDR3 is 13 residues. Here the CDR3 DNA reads TGTGCCAGCAATCACGGGAGAGGGGAGACCCAGTACTTC. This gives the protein CASNHGRGETQYF.

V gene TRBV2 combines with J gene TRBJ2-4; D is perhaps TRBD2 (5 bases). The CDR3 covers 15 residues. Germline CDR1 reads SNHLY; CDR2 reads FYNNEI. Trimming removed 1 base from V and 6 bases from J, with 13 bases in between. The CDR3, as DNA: TGTGCCAGCAGTGAAGACAGAGGGTTCGGAAACATTCAGTACTTC. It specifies CASSEDRGFGNIQYF. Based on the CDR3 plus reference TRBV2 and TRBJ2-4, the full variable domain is EPEVTQTPSHQVTQMGQEVILRCVPISNHLYFYWYRQILGQKVEFLVSFYNNEISEKSEIFDDQFSVERPDGSNFTLKIRSTKLEDSAMYFCASSEDRGFGNIQYFGAGTRLSVL.

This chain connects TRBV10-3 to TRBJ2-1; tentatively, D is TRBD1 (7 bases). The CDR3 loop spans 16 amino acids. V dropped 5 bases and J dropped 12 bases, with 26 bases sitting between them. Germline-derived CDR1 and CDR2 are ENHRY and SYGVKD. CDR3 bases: TGTGCCATCAGTTCAGGGGGAGGTGCAGGGCCCGATGGGCAGTTCTTC. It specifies CAISSGGGAGPDGQFF.

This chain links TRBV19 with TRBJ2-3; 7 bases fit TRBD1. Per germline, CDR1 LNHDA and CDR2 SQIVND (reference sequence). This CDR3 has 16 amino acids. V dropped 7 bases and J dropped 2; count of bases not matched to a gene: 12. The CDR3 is CASTPDGRGTTDTQYF. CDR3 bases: TGTGCCAGTACCCCAGACGGCAGGGGGACCACAGATACGCAGTATTTT.

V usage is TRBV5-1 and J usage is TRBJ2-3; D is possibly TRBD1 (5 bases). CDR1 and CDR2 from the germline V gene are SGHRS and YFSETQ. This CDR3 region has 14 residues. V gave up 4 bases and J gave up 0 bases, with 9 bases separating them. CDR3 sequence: CASSEGVSTDTQYF. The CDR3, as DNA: TGCGCCAGCAGCGAAGGGGTCAGCACAGATACGCAGTATTTT.

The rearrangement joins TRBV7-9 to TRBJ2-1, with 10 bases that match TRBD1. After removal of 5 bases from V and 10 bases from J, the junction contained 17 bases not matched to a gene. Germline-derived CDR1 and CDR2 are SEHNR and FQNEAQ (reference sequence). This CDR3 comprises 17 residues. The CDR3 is CASSPDRGQGVGREQFF. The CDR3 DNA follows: TGTGCCAGCAGCCCTGACAGGGGGCAAGGGGTCGGGAGGGAGCAGTTCTTC.

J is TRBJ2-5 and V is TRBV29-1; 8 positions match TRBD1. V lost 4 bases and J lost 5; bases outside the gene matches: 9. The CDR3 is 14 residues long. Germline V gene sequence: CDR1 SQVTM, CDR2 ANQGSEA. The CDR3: CSVARTGIGETQYF. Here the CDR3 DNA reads TGCAGCGTTGCAAGGACAGGGATAGGGGAGACCCAGTACTTC.

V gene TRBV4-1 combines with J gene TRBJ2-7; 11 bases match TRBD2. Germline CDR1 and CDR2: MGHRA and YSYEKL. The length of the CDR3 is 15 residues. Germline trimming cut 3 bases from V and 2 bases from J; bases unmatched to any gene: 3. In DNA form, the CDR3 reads TGCGCCAGCAGCCATCCTAGCGGGAGGACCTACGAGCAGTACTTC. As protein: CASSHPSGRTYEQYF.

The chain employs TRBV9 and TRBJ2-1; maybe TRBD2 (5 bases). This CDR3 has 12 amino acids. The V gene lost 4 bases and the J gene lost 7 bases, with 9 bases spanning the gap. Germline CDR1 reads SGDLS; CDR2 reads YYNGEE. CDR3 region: CASSRLLNEQFF. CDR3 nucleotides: TGTGCCAGCAGCCGACTACTTAATGAGCAGTTCTTC.

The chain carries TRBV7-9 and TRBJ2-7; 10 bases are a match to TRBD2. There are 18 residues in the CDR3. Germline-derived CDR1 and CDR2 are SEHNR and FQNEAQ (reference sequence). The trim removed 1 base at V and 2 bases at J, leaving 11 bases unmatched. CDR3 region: CASSLVRLAGAPTYEQYF. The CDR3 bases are TGTGCCAGCAGCTTAGTGCGCCTAGCGGGAGCCCCGACCTACGAGCAGTACTTC.

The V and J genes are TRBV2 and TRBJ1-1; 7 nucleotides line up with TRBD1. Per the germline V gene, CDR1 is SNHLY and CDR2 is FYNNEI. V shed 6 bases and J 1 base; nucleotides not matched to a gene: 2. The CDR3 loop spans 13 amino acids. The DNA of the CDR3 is TGTGCCAGCAGCAACAGGGGGAACACTGAAGCTTTCTTT. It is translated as CASSNRGNTEAFF. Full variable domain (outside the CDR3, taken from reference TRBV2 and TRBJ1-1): EPEVTQTPSHQVTQMGQEVILRCVPISNHLYFYWYRQILGQKVEFLVSFYNNEISEKSEIFDDQFSVERPDGSNFTLKIRSTKLEDSAMYFCASSNRGNTEAFFGQGTRLTVV.

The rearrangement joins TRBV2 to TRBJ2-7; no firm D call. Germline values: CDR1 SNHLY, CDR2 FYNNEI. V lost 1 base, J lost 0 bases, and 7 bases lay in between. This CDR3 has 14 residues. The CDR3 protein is CASSEGPFSYEQYF. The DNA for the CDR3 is TGTGCCAGCAGTGAAGGGCCGTTCTCCTACGAGCAGTACTTC.